The 31 T cell receptor beta chains given below trace back to one sample, sequenced in a study of T cell repertoires in cytomegalovirus infection (dated by TCRdb to about 2019). The data were produced on an Illumina HiSeq 1500. Using fastp trimming at Q25 and MiXCR clonotype assembly, TCRdb reanalyzed the public sequencing data and kept in-frame beta chains. All rows with the same CDR3 protein become a single entry with the most common DNA and genes. This sample holds approximately 630,000 distinct CDR3 sequences; 20% to 30% were observed only once. The ten largest clones represent roughly 8% of the sample. The sequencing input was CD8+ T cells from PBMCs. Every receptor here comes from a human donor in good health (CMV status not recorded). Some clones in this sample may be carry-over from other donors' samples.

This clonotype is a singleton in its sample. This rearrangement joins TRBV20-1 to TRBJ1-2; perhaps TRBD1 as D (5 bases). The ends were cut back, 5 bases at V and 8 bases at J, with 15 bases in the middle. The CDR3 is 12 residues long. The germline V gene has CDR1 DFQATT and CDR2 SNEGSKA (reference sequence). The CDR3 DNA is TGCAGTGCTCCGGGACCCCTTGAAGGCTACACCTTC. This codes for CSAPGPLEGYTF.

This clonotype has just a few counts. The V gene is TRBV29-1, the J gene TRBJ1-1; the D is unclear. Trimming removed 0 bases from V and 0 bases from J, with 11 bases in between. The V gene's germline CDR1 is SQVTM and CDR2 ANQGSEA. The CDR3 runs to 15 residues. The CDR3 loop is CSVEDSSLVNTEAFF. The CDR3 DNA is TGCAGCGTTGAAGATTCCTCCCTCGTGAACACTGAAGCTTTCTTT.

This clonotype was picked up a small number of times. The CDR3 region has the DNA TGTGCCAGCAGAAGGACTAGCGGGTTTTACGAGCAGTACGTC. Protein sequence: CASRRTSGFYEQYV. The chain has TRBV27 and TRBJ2-7; TRBD2 matches 11 bases. The length of the CDR3 is 14 residues. Germline lookup yields CDR1 MNHEY and CDR2 SMNVEV (reference sequence). Trimming took 6 bases from V and 4 from J; bases not matched to a gene: 5.

The rearrangement joins TRBV14 to TRBJ1-5; D possibly corresponds to TRBD1 (5 bases). V was clipped by 0 bases and J by 0 bases, with 18 bases between them. The germline V gene has CDR1 SGHDN and CDR2 FVKESK. The CDR3 loop spans 19 amino acids. The CDR3 nucleotides are TGTGCCAGCAGCCAAGAAGGCGCCGGGGGACTTTATAGCAATCAGCCCCAGCATTTT. This sequence encodes CASSQEGAGGLYSNQPQHF.

This clonotype was found many times. The chain combines TRBV20-1 with TRBJ2-1; D may match TRBD1 or TRBD2 (7 bases each). The CDR3 runs 16 residues. The V gene's germline CDR1 is DFQATT and CDR2 SNEGSKA (reference sequence). Trimming pared 1 base from V and 1 base from J, leaving 14 bases between. In DNA, the CDR3 is TGCAGTGCTAGAGCTCCAGGGGGGGGGTCCTACAATGAGCAGTTCTTC. It is translated as CSARAPGGGSYNEQFF.

The chain couples TRBV15 to TRBJ1-1; D remains unclear. V lost 3 bases, J lost 1 base, and 18 bases lay in between. CDR3 size: 17 residues. Germline CDR1 is LNHNV and CDR2 is YYDKDF (reference sequence). CDR3 region: CATSRSASNLGNTEAFF. The CDR3 region has the DNA TGTGCCACCAGCAGGTCGGCCTCTAATTTAGGGAACACTGAAGCTTTCTTT.

This clonotype was counted many times. The chain recombines TRBV7-9 with TRBJ2-2, with TRBD1 matching over 8 bases. Trimming removed 3 bases from V and 6 bases from J; junction bases left unmatched: 6. The CDR3 is made up of 15 amino acids. CDR1 is SEHNR, CDR2 FQNEAQ, per germline (reference sequence). The DNA of the CDR3 is TGTGCCAGCAGCTTCGATGACAGGGGACCCGGGGAGCTGTTTTTT. Translated, it gives CASSFDDRGPGELFF.

This clonotype showed up just a few times. The chain couples TRBV5-1 to TRBJ1-2; 8 bases line up with TRBD1. V was pared by 4 bases and J by 6 bases, with 11 bases of the junction left unmatched. Germline-derived CDR1 and CDR2 are SGHRS and YFSETQ. The CDR3 is made up of 15 amino acids. CDR3 sequence: CASSLSGTGGDGYTF. The CDR3 DNA is TGCGCCAGCAGCCTGTCAGGAACAGGGGGAGATGGCTACACCTTC. Full variable domain (remainder filled in from reference TRBV5-1 and TRBJ1-2): KAGVTQTPRYLIKTRGQQVTLSCSPISGHRSVSWYQQTPGQGLQFLFEYFSETQRNKGNFPGRFSGRQFSNSRSEMNVSTLELGDSALYLCASSLSGTGGDGYTFGSGTRLTVV.

In the case of this clonotype: One base away lies a much larger clone, so this may be a sequencing read error. The V call is TRBV7-3, the J call TRBJ2-2; 9 nucleotides match TRBD1. The germline gives CDR1 SGHTA, CDR2 FQGTGA. The CDR3 has 15 amino acids. The CDR3, as DNA: TGTGCCAGCAGCTCGACAGGGGGTTACACCGGGGAGCTGCTTTTT. Protein product: CASSSTGGYTGELLF.

This clonotype was observed a few times. This rearrangement joins TRBV6-2 or TRBV6-3 to TRBJ1-1; 7 bases match TRBD1. The germline gives CDR1 MNHEY, CDR2 SVGEGT. V lost 6 bases and J lost 7; bases outside the gene matches: 5. The CDR3 totals 12 residues. CDR3 region: CASSTDRSEAFF. CDR3 bases: TGTGCCAGCAGCACGGACAGGAGTGAAGCTTTCTTT.

In the case of this clonotype: Possible read error: a much larger clone is one base away. The rearrangement links TRBV25-1 to TRBJ1-1, with D perhaps matching TRBD1 (5 bases). Germline assignment: CDR1 MGHDK and CDR2 SYGVNS. The CDR3 loop spans 14 amino acids. The CDR3 DNA reads as TGTGCCAACAGTGAATTAAGGGGAAACACTGAAGCTTTCTTT. Its translation: CANSELRGNTEAFF.

This clonotype has just a few counts. The V gene is TRBV27, the J gene TRBJ2-5; 11 nucleotides align to TRBD1. In germline, CDR1 is MNHEY, CDR2 SMNVEV (reference sequence). The CDR3 has 15 amino acids. V was pared by 7 bases and J by 4 bases, with 8 bases of the junction left unmatched. The CDR3 sequence: CASILRDRGGETQYF. CDR3 in DNA: TGTGCCAGCATACTCCGGGACAGGGGGGGAGAGACCCAGTACTTC.

J is TRBJ1-1 and V is TRBV6-2 or TRBV6-3; the D is unclear. The CDR3 is made up of 13 amino acids. Deletions cut 2 bases from V and 4 bases from J, with 8 bases between. CDR1 and CDR2 from the germline V gene are MNHEY and SVGEGT. The CDR3 DNA reads as TGTGCCAGCAGTTACATGGGGAGCACTGAAGCTTTCTTT. Protein: CASSYMGSTEAFF.

Note on this clonotype: A read error may be the cause here, since a much bigger clone is one base away. This rearrangement joins TRBV7-9 to TRBJ1-1; 7 nucleotides match TRBD1. The CDR3 is 14 residues long. From germline, CDR1 is SEHNR and CDR2 FQNEAQ (reference sequence). With 5 bases clipped from V and 3 bases from J, the junction kept 6 bases outside the gene matches. CDR3 amino acids: CASSPWDSDTEAFF. The CDR3 region has the DNA TGTGCCAGCAGCCCGTGGGACAGTGACACTGAAGCTTTCTTT. Drawing the rest from reference TRBV7-9 and TRBJ1-1, the complete variable domain is DTGVSQNPRHKITKRGQNVTFRCDPISEHNRLYWYRQTLGQGPEFLTYFQNEAQLEKSRLLSDRFSAERPKGSFSTLEIQRTEQGDSAMYLCASSPWDSDTEAFFGQGTRLTVV.

V usage is TRBV6-6 and J usage is TRBJ2-5, with 8 bases lining up with TRBD1. Looked up from germline, CDR1 is MNHNY and CDR2 is SVGAGI (reference sequence). V gave up 7 bases and J gave up 5 bases; unmatched junction bases: 9. This CDR3 contains 14 residues. CDR3 residues: CASNTQGVGETQYF. CDR3 sequence (DNA): TGTGCCAGCAATACACAGGGGGTCGGTGAGACCCAGTACTTC.

Details on this clonotype: This may stem from a read error, because a much larger clone lies one nucleotide away. The V call is TRBV6-6, the J call TRBJ1-5; D might be TRBD1 (5 bases). The CDR3 runs to 14 residues. Germline-derived CDR1 and CDR2 are MNHNY and SVGAGI (reference sequence). The CDR3 region has the DNA TGTGCCAGCGGTGGGGCAGACGGCAATCAGCCCCGGCATTTT. Amino acid sequence: CASGGADGNQPRHF.

V and J are TRBV27 and TRBJ1-6; no firm D call. In germline, CDR1 is MNHEY, CDR2 SMNVEV (reference sequence). V gave up 6 bases and J gave up 0 bases, with 15 bases separating them. CDR3 length: 17 residues. CDR3 residues: CASSSTPALSYNSPLHF. The DNA for the CDR3 is TGTGCCAGCAGCTCCACCCCGGCCCTCTCCTATAATTCACCCCTCCACTTT.

The sample holds a few counts of this clonotype. The rearrangement uses TRBV7-2 and TRBJ2-1; D possibly corresponds to TRBD1 (6 bases). The V end lost 4 bases, the J end lost 7 bases, and 29 bases lay between the germline ends. The CDR3 is made up of 19 amino acids. In germline, CDR1 is SGHTA, CDR2 FQGNSA. The CDR3 DNA sequence: TGTGCCAGCAGCTCGAGCAGAAAACAGGGTCTGAAAGTTTGGAATGAGCAGTTCTTC. It specifies CASSSSRKQGLKVWNEQFF. Using reference TRBV7-2 and TRBJ2-1 for the parts outside the CDR3, the full variable domain is GAGVSQSPSNKVTEKGKDVELRCDPISGHTALYWYRQSLGQGLEFLIYFQGNSAPDKSGLPSDRFSAERTGGSVSTLTIQRTQQEDSAVYLCASSSSRKQGLKVWNEQFFGPGTRLTVL.

Only a few counts were recorded for this clonotype. The CDR3 bases are TGTGCCAGCAGCTTAGATCGGGTGTACACCTTC. Residues: CASSLDRVYTF. The rearrangement joins TRBV7-9 to TRBJ1-2, with D unresolved. This CDR3 contains 11 residues. Germline values: CDR1 SEHNR, CDR2 FQNEAQ (reference sequence). Trimming shortened V by 1 base and J by 11 bases, and 8 bases separated the two germline ends.

The chain joins TRBV13 to TRBJ2-5; D possibly matches TRBD1 or TRBD2 (5 bases each). Germline CDR1 is PRHDT and CDR2 is FYEKMQ (reference sequence). The CDR3 covers 13 residues. V was pared by 5 bases and J by 5 bases, with 12 bases between. The CDR3 here is CASSGGFPETQYF. CDR3 bases: TGTGCCAGCAGCGGGGGATTCCCTGAGACCCAGTACTTC.

This clonotype was observed a handful of times. This chain connects TRBV7-3 to TRBJ2-3, with 12 bases matching TRBD2. Germline CDR1 reads SGHTA; CDR2 reads FQGTGA. J lost 3 bases, V lost 5 bases, and 6 bases had no gene match. The CDR3 covers 16 residues. CDR3 sequence (DNA): TGTGCCAGCAGCGTGCCCACTAGCGGGGGGACAGATACGCAGTATTTT. It specifies CASSVPTSGGTDTQYF.

The chain uses TRBV6-2 or TRBV6-3 and TRBJ2-3; the D gene is possibly TRBD2 (6 bases). Germline V CDR1 and CDR2: MNHEY, SVGEGT. This CDR3 is 21 amino acids long. Trimming cost V 2 bases and J 1 base, with 28 bases left between them. CDR3: CASSYMLRRGVTVSGTDTQYF. The CDR3 DNA sequence: TGTGCCAGCAGTTACATGTTACGTCGCGGGGTGACCGTCTCTGGCACAGATACGCAGTATTTT.

This clonotype was seen more than once but under ten times. The genes are TRBV7-9 and TRBJ2-1; a possible D gene is TRBD1 (5 bases). Trimming removed 2 bases at V and 0 bases at J, with 11 bases between. CDR1 and CDR2 (germline): SEHNR, FQNEAQ (reference sequence). The CDR3 extends over 16 amino acids. The CDR3 coding sequence is TGTGCCAGCAGCTTACCGACAGTTAGCTCCTACAATGAGCAGTTCTTC. Translated: CASSLPTVSSYNEQFF.

In its sample, this clonotype was seen many times. This chain connects TRBV7-9 to TRBJ2-1; TRBD2 might be the D (7 bases). This CDR3 is 16 amino acids long. The ends were cut back, 5 bases at V and 2 bases at J, with 16 bases in the middle. The germline V gene encodes CDR1 SEHNR and CDR2 FQNEAQ (reference sequence). Here the CDR3 DNA reads TGTGCCAGCAGCCATATCGGCGGGGGCCCCTACAATGAGCAGTTCTTC. Protein sequence: CASSHIGGGPYNEQFF.

V is TRBV19 and J is TRBJ2-1; TRBD1 aligns across 8 bases. Germline CDR1 LNHDA, CDR2 SQIVND (reference sequence). The CDR3 is 14 residues long. Trimming took 5 bases from V and 9 from J; bases not matched to a gene: 9. The CDR3 bases are TGTGCCAGTAGTTCCCGGTCAGGGGGCAGTGAGCAGTTCTTC. This codes for CASSSRSGGSEQFF.

This clonotype came up a few times. This chain uses TRBV6-6 with TRBJ2-3, with TRBD2 matching 9 bases. V lost 4 bases and J lost 2; bases outside the gene matches: 4. Germline V gives CDR1 MNHNY, CDR2 SVGAGI (reference sequence). The CDR3 runs 15 residues. The CDR3 spells CASSFGTSFTDTQYF. In nucleotides, the CDR3 is TGTGCCAGCAGTTTCGGGACTAGCTTCACAGATACGCAGTATTTT.

This clonotype was recorded many times. This rearrangement joins TRBV7-6 to TRBJ1-1, with D maybe TRBD1 (6 bases). The V end was cut by 6 bases, the J end by 4 bases, with 12 bases between. Germline assignment: CDR1 SGHVS and CDR2 FNYEAQ. CDR3 length: 13 amino acids. In DNA form, the CDR3 reads TGTGCCAGCAGAAAAGTCAGGGGCACTGAAGCTTTCTTT. This gives the protein CASRKVRGTEAFF. Supplemented by reference TRBV7-6 and TRBJ1-1, the full variable domain reads GAGVSQSPRYKVTKRGQDVALRCDPISGHVSLYWYRQALGQGPEFLTYFNYEAQQDKSGLPNDRFSAERPEGSISTLTIQRTEQRDSAMYRCASRKVRGTEAFFGQGTRLTVV.

The rearrangement joins TRBV28 to TRBJ2-1, with D perhaps matching TRBD1 or TRBD2 (5 bases each). Germline-derived CDR1 and CDR2 are MDHEN and SYDVKM. V dropped 1 base and J dropped 2 bases, with 12 bases sitting between them. The CDR3 covers 16 residues. CDR3 nucleotides: TGTGCCAGCAGTTTATATGAGGGGAACCCCTACAATGAGCAGTTCTTC. It translates to CASSLYEGNPYNEQFF. Looking up the rest from reference TRBV28 and TRBJ2-1 gives the full variable domain: DVKVTQSSRYLVKRTGEKVFLECVQDMDHENMFWYRQDPGLGLRLIYFSYDVKMKEKGDIPEGYSVSREKKERFSLILESASTNQTSMYLCASSLYEGNPYNEQFFGPGTRLTVL.

J is TRBJ2-7 and V is TRBV4-1; tentative D call: TRBD2 (5 bases). This CDR3 comprises 14 residues. Germline V lookup: CDR1 MGHRA, CDR2 YSYEKL. The V end lost 6 bases, the J end lost 7 bases, and 19 bases lay between the germline ends. CDR3 in amino acids: CASRPGQGLGEQYF. In nucleotides, the CDR3 is TGCGCCAGCAGACCTGGTCAAGGACTGGGGGAGCAGTACTTC.

Remarks on this clonotype: It may be a read error: a sequence one base away is much more abundant. The chain recombines TRBV7-3 with TRBJ2-4, with a possible D match to TRBD1 (6 bases). This CDR3 has 12 amino acids. CDR1 and CDR2 (germline): SGHTA, FQGTGA. V lost 10 bases to trimming and J lost 8 bases, with 15 bases between them. The CDR3 DNA sequence: TGTGCCAACAGTCTGAAGGGGGACATTCAGTACTTC. This translates into CANSLKGDIQYF.

This clonotype was observed at least ten times. The rearrangement uses TRBV7-9 and TRBJ2-1; no clear D. Germline assignment: CDR1 SEHNR and CDR2 FQNEAQ (reference sequence). CDR3 length: 11 amino acids. The ends were cut back, 1 base at V and 10 bases at J, with 5 bases in the middle. The CDR3: CASSLEPEQFF. DNA of the CDR3: TGTGCCAGCAGCTTAGAGCCAGAGCAGTTCTTC. Based on the CDR3 plus reference TRBV7-9 and TRBJ2-1, the full variable domain is DTGVSQNPRHKITKRGQNVTFRCDPISEHNRLYWYRQTLGQGPEFLTYFQNEAQLEKSRLLSDRFSAERPKGSFSTLEIQRTEQGDSAMYLCASSLEPEQFFGPGTRLTVL.